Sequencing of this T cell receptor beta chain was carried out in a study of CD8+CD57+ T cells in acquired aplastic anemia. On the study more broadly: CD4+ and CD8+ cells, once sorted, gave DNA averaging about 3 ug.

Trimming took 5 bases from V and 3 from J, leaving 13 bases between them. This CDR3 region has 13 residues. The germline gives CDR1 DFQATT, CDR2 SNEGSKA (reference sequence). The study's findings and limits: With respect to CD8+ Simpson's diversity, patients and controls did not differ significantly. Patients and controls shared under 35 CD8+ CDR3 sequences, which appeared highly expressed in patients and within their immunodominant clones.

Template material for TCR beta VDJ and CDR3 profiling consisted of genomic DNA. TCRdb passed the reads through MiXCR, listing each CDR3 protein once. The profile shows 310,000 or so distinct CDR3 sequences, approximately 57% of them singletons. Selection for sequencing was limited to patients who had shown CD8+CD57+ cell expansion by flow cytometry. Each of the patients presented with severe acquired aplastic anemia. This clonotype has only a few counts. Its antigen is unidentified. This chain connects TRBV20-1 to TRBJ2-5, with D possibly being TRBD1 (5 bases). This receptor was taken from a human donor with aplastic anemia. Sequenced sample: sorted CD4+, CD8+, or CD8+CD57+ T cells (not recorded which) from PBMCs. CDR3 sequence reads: CSAWGLGEETQYF. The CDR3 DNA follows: TGCAGTGCTTGGGGTCTAGGGGAAGAGACCCAGTACTTC.